This T cell receptor (beta chain) was identified in a study of siplizumab effects on memory and regulatory T cells. The study, taken as a whole, reports: Naive T cells seemed more diverse than memory cells and seemed major alloresponse contributors.

The CDR3 contains 15 residues. Germline lookup yields CDR1 MGHRA and CDR2 YSYEKL. V lost 0 bases to trimming and J lost 7 bases, with 15 bases between them. A few pairs of donors had their unstimulated naive, memory, effector memory and TEMRA subsets sequenced. Produced via immunoSEQ multiplex PCR; TCRdb's table is partial and in-frame only. The sample contains 40,000 to 45,000 clones, about 89% of which appear only once. Comment on this clone: Its matching antigen is unknown.

This chain connects TRBV4-1 to TRBJ1-2; D unclear. The source is a human donor in good health. Sequenced sample: naive CD4+ T cells sorted from blood. The CDR3 DNA sequence: TGCGCCAGCAGCCAAGAAAGGAGAGCATTGCGTGGCTACACCTTC. It yields the protein CASSQERRALRGYTF.